The 30 T cell receptor beta chains reported below all come from one sample, sequenced in a study of blood T cells in healthy people across ages. A sample-barcoded 5' primer and a J-beta primer mix were used in a second PCR of roughly 7 to 12 cycles. TCRdb redid the calling of the 5' RACE reads with MiXCR, one entry per CDR3 protein. Of 1.5 million to 2 million distinct CDR3 sequences listed, about 35% are singletons. The sample taken for sequencing was blood. The source of these receptors is a woman in her twenties or thirties in good health.

This clonotype has ten or more counts. The chain carries TRBV5-6 and TRBJ2-1; D is uncertain. The CDR3 is made up of 12 amino acids. Trimming left V 3 bases short and J 7 bases short, with 8 bases between. CDR1 and CDR2 from the germline V gene are SGHDT and YYEEEE. The CDR3 loop reads CASSSSSNEQFF. In DNA, the CDR3 is TGTGCCAGCAGCTCATCCAGTAATGAGCAGTTCTTC.

Here the CDR3 reads CSARYSGGPGNEQYF. CDR3 sequence (DNA): TGCAGTGCTAGATATAGCGGGGGTCCTGGGAACGAGCAGTACTTC. V usage is TRBV20-1 and J usage is TRBJ2-7; 9 nucleotides line up with TRBD2. With 2 bases clipped from V and 5 bases from J, the junction kept 10 bases outside the gene matches. This CDR3 region has 15 residues. Germline-derived CDR1 and CDR2 are DFQATT and SNEGSKA (reference sequence).

Notes on this clonotype: The conserved closing phenylalanine or tryptophan is absent in this CDR3, likely reflecting a read error. The J gene is TRBJ2-5, the V gene TRBV29-1; 7 nucleotides match TRBD1. This CDR3 spans 12 amino acids. V gave up 7 bases and J gave up 5 bases; unmatched junction bases: 7. Germline V gene lookup returns CDR1 SQVTM and CDR2 ANQGSEA. The CDR3 region is CSARTGWETQYC. The CDR3 coding sequence is TGCAGCGCTAGGACAGGCTGGGAGACCCAGTACTGC.

The CDR3: CAWSVRGLQMPQHF. The CDR3 DNA sequence: TGTGCCTGGAGTGTAAGGGGCCTACAAATGCCCCAGCATTTT. The chain links TRBV30 to TRBJ1-5; perhaps TRBD1 as D (5 bases). Germline values: CDR1 GTSNPN, CDR2 SVGIG (reference sequence). The CDR3 length is 14 residues. V was trimmed by 0 bases and J by 9 bases, leaving 15 bases between them.

In this sample, this clonotype turned up a few times. The chain uses TRBV6-1 and TRBJ2-7, with a tentative D call TRBD1 (6 bases). V gave up 3 bases and J gave up 0 bases, with 9 bases separating them. This CDR3 contains 14 residues. Germline values: CDR1 MNHNS, CDR2 SASEGT. The CDR3 reads CASSEGHISYEQYF. In DNA form, the CDR3 reads TGTGCCAGCAGTGAGGGACACATCTCCTACGAGCAGTACTTC.

This clonotype was observed a few times. This chain joins TRBV7-9 and TRBJ2-1, with TRBD2 identical over 7 bases. The junction had 3 bases not matched to a gene; V was cut back by 0 bases and J by 4 bases. Germline assignment: CDR1 SEHNR and CDR2 FQNEAQ (reference sequence). The CDR3 covers 15 residues. CDR3 in DNA: TGTGCCAGCAGCTTAGCGCTAGCGGAGTACAATGAGCAGTTCTTC. Encoded protein: CASSLALAEYNEQFF.

The V call is TRBV7-2, the J call TRBJ2-1; 8 positions match TRBD2. This CDR3 is built from 16 residues. Germline V CDR1 and CDR2: SGHTA, FQGNSA. V was pared by 3 bases and J by 2 bases, with 6 bases of the junction left unmatched. CDR3 sequence: CASSFGLAVTYNEQFF. The CDR3 DNA reads as TGTGCCAGCAGCTTCGGACTAGCCGTAACCTACAATGAGCAGTTCTTC.

J is TRBJ2-7 and V is TRBV5-4; D is unclear. V was pared by 5 bases and J by 6 bases, with 18 bases between. This CDR3 region has 14 residues. Germline V CDR1 and CDR2: SGHNT, YYREEE (reference sequence). CDR3 protein: CASSTGERAGEQYF. CDR3 bases: TGTGCCAGCAGTACCGGCGAACGCGCCGGCGAGCAGTACTTC.

This clonotype came up a few times. The chain is built from TRBV6-1 and TRBJ2-5; 7 positions agree with TRBD1. The end of the DNA fits TRBJ2-7 better, so the J call may be wrong. CDR3 length equals 15 residues. Germline V gene data show CDR1 as MNHNS and CDR2 as SASEGT. The CDR3 DNA reads TGTGCCAGCAGTTTCTCCGGGACAGTTCGTCCCGAGCAGTACTTC. Its translation is CASSFSGTVRPEQYF.

The chain combines TRBV27 with TRBJ2-7, with D possibly matching TRBD1 (5 bases). The CDR3 contains 14 residues. The V end was cut by 4 bases, the J end by 3 bases, with 13 bases between. Per germline, CDR1 MNHEY and CDR2 SMNVEV (reference sequence). The CDR3 protein is CASSSTEYFYEQYF. In DNA, the CDR3 is TGTGCCAGCAGTTCGACAGAATACTTCTACGAGCAGTACTTC.

This clonotype was seen a handful of times. The chain uses TRBV6-5 and TRBJ2-1; TRBD2 matches 10 bases. The CDR3 runs 15 residues. Germline V CDR1 and CDR2: MNHEY, SVGAGI. Losses at the gene ends were 7 bases for V and 3 bases for J; bases not matched to a gene: 6. The CDR3 region is CASTRTSGDYNEQFF. CDR3 nucleotides: TGTGCCAGCACTCGGACTAGCGGAGACTACAATGAGCAGTTCTTC.

The V call is TRBV7-9, the J call TRBJ2-2, with 15 bases fitting TRBD2. In germline, CDR1 is SEHNR, CDR2 FQNEAQ (reference sequence). The CDR3 runs 18 residues. Trimming cost V 5 bases and J 5 bases; bases outside gene matches: 9. The CDR3 nucleotides are TGTGCCAGCAGCCCGGGACTAGCGGGAGGTTCCCGGACCGGGGAGCTGTTTTTT. Its protein is CASSPGLAGGSRTGELFF.

This clonotype was detected many times. J is TRBJ2-5 and V is TRBV27; the match to TRBD2 covers 9 bases. The germline CDR1 and CDR2 sequences are MNHEY and SMNVEV (reference sequence). CDR3 length equals 15 residues. V trimming: 5 bases; J trimming: 2 bases; junction bases outside the gene matches: 6. The CDR3 DNA sequence: TGTGCCAGCAGTCCGTGGACTAGCGCACAAGAGACCCAGTACTTC. It translates to CASSPWTSAQETQYF.

V gene TRBV12-3 or TRBV12-4 combines with J gene TRBJ2-5; TRBD2 matches at 7 bases. The J segment lost 4 bases and the V segment lost 6 bases, leaving 14 bases of the junction unmatched. CDR3 length: 16 residues. The CDR3 loop reads CASRPRLVGGPETQYF. The DNA for the CDR3 is TGTGCCAGCAGGCCTAGACTAGTGGGAGGGCCAGAGACCCAGTACTTC.

This clonotype showed up just a few times. This chain joins TRBV12-3 or TRBV12-4 and TRBJ2-3; D perhaps matches TRBD1 (5 bases). The CDR3 loop spans 14 amino acids. V was shortened by 6 bases and J by 3 bases, with 13 bases between the two germline ends. The CDR3, as DNA: TGTGCCAGCAGCCAAGACAGTTTAACAGATACGCAGTATTTT. This sequence encodes CASSQDSLTDTQYF.

V usage is TRBV29-1 and J usage is TRBJ1-1; D is undetermined. Trimming took off 3 bases at V and 3 bases at J, with 8 bases between the two ends. Germline CDR1 is SQVTM and CDR2 is ANQGSEA. There are 12 residues in the CDR3. CDR3 sequence: CSVDAYYTEAFF. In nucleotides, the CDR3 is TGCAGCGTTGACGCCTACTACACTGAAGCTTTCTTT. The full variable domain, its missing parts supplied by reference TRBV29-1 and TRBJ1-1, is SAVISQKPSRDICQRGTSLTIQCQVDSQVTMMFWYRQQPGQSLTLIATANQGSEATYESGFVIDKFPISRPNLTFSTLTVSNMSPEDSSIYLCSVDAYYTEAFFGQGTRLTVV.

The V and J genes are TRBV30 and TRBJ2-1; D might be TRBD2 (6 bases). V was shortened by 5 bases and J by 7 bases, with 12 bases between the two germline ends. In germline, CDR1 is GTSNPN, CDR2 SVGIG (reference sequence). The CDR3 length is 12 residues. The CDR3 bases are TGTGCCTGGCGGGGACTCGCTAATGAGCAGTTCTTC. Translating it yields CAWRGLANEQFF. The entire variable domain, with the rest obtained from reference TRBV30 and TRBJ2-1, is as follows: SQTIHQWPATLVQPVGSPLSLECTVEGTSNPNLYWYRQAAGRGLQLLFYSVGIGQISSEVPQNLSASRPQDRQFILSSKKLLLSDSGFYLCAWRGLANEQFFGPGTRLTVL.

The gene calls are TRBV6-1 and TRBJ2-7; a possible D gene is TRBD1 (6 bases). Germline V lookup: CDR1 MNHNS, CDR2 SASEGT. Trimming cost V 4 bases and J 0 bases, with 16 bases left between them. This CDR3 contains 16 residues. CDR3 in DNA: TGTGCCAGCAGTGGGGGGCGGACAACAAGCTCCTACGAGCAGTACTTC. Amino acid sequence: CASSGGRTTSSYEQYF.

The V and J genes are TRBV28 and TRBJ2-6; tentatively, D is TRBD1 (5 bases). In germline, CDR1 is MDHEN, CDR2 SYDVKM. The V and J ends lost 11 bases and 2 bases respectively, with 16 bases between them. This CDR3 spans 15 amino acids. For the CDR3, the DNA is TGTGCCGACAGCCGCAGGCTAGCTGGGGCCAACGTCCTGACTTTC. This sequence encodes CADSRRLAGANVLTF.

The chain has TRBV7-2 and TRBJ1-6; D gene ambiguous. CDR1 SGHTA and CDR2 FQGNSA come from the germline V gene. The V end was cut by 1 base, the J end by 10 bases, with 14 bases between. This CDR3 has 15 amino acids. The CDR3 region is CASSLGVRNGSPLHF. Written as DNA, the CDR3 is TGTGCCAGCAGCTTAGGGGTTAGGAACGGGTCACCCCTCCACTTT. The whole variable domain, remainder taken from reference TRBV7-2 and TRBJ1-6, is GAGVSQSPSNKVTEKGKDVELRCDPISGHTALYWYRQSLGQGLEFLIYFQGNSAPDKSGLPSDRFSAERTGGSVSTLTIQRTQQEDSAVYLCASSLGVRNGSPLHFGNGTRLTVT.

V usage is TRBV20-1 and J usage is TRBJ1-2; 12 positions match TRBD1. This CDR3 comprises 13 residues. Germline V gene data show CDR1 as DFQATT and CDR2 as SNEGSKA (reference sequence). Unmatched junction bases numbered 9, after V lost 6 bases and J lost 10 bases. The CDR3 reads CSAWGQGASDYTF. CDR3 bases: TGCAGTGCGTGGGGACAGGGGGCGAGTGACTACACCTTC.

The chain couples TRBV3-1 to TRBJ2-7; D gene unclear. The V and J ends lost 3 bases and 5 bases respectively, with 17 bases between them. There are 15 residues in the CDR3. Germline CDR1 and CDR2: LGHDT and YNNKEL (reference sequence). DNA for the CDR3: TGTGCCAGCAGCCAGACCCCCCTGGGTCCCCACGAGCAGTACTTC. Protein sequence: CASSQTPLGPHEQYF.

This clonotype was seen more than once but under ten times. The chain employs TRBV20-1 and TRBJ2-3, with D unresolved. V was pared by 7 bases and J by 2 bases, with 13 bases between. The CDR3 has 13 residues. Germline loops: CDR1 DFQATT, CDR2 SNEGSKA (reference sequence). The CDR3, as DNA: TGCAGTGTTGATCATGGGGTCACAGATACGCAGTATTTT. It translates to CSVDHGVTDTQYF.

The V call is TRBV3-1, the J call TRBJ2-7, with D maybe TRBD1 (6 bases). Germline V gene sequence: CDR1 LGHDT, CDR2 YNNKEL (reference sequence). V lost 5 bases and J lost 6, with 14 bases in between. CDR3 size: 13 residues. CDR3 DNA: TGTGCCAGCAGCTCCCTGAGAGGGGGCGAGCAGTACTTC. It specifies CASSSLRGGEQYF.

In this sample, this clonotype turned up a few times. The CDR3 reads CASSPGTAELQETQYF. The DNA of the CDR3 is TGTGCCAGCAGCCCCGGGACAGCTGAATTGCAAGAGACCCAGTACTTC. The chain is built from TRBV3-1 and TRBJ2-5, with TRBD1 matching 7 bases. Germline V lookup: CDR1 LGHDT, CDR2 YNNKEL (reference sequence). V trimming: 4 bases; J trimming: 2 bases; junction bases outside the gene matches: 10. This CDR3 has 16 residues.

This clonotype came up a few times. This chain joins TRBV4-2 and TRBJ2-7, with 7 bases fitting TRBD1. Trimming took 1 base from V and 2 from J; bases not matched to a gene: 5. The CDR3 runs 15 residues. The germline gives CDR1 LGHNA, CDR2 YNFKEQ. CDR3 coding DNA: TGTGCCAGCAGCCAAGCAAGGGGGCGAACCTACGAGCAGTACTTC. Its protein is CASSQARGRTYEQYF.

This clonotype has a handful of counts. The chain employs TRBV29-1 and TRBJ2-7; no reliable D call. The CDR3 loop spans 11 amino acids. Germline V gene data show CDR1 as SQVTM and CDR2 as ANQGSEA. V was trimmed by 5 bases and J by 3 bases, leaving 8 bases between them. The CDR3 sequence: CSVLSGYEQYF. The CDR3 DNA reads as TGCAGCGTTTTGAGTGGCTACGAGCAGTACTTC.

Note on this clonotype: A much more abundant neighbour one base away suggests this may be a read error. V gene TRBV12-3 or TRBV12-4 combines with J gene TRBJ1-1; TRBD1 aligns across 9 bases. The CDR3 spans 14 residues. The CDR3 sequence: CANSQTGGNTEAFF. CDR3 sequence (DNA): TGTGCCAACAGTCAGACAGGGGGGAACACTGAAGCTTTCTTT.

This clonotype was found a few times. The genes are TRBV7-2 and TRBJ2-5; D is unresolved. In germline, CDR1 is SGHTA, CDR2 FQGNSA. CDR3 length: 11 residues. Trimming removed 1 base at V and 6 bases at J, with 3 bases between. The CDR3 DNA sequence: TGTGCCAGCAGCTTAGTTAAGACCCAGTACTTC. Amino acids: CASSLVKTQYF.

The rearrangement uses TRBV13 and TRBJ2-3; TRBD2 aligns across 8 bases. Germline CDR1 PRHDT, CDR2 FYEKMQ (reference sequence). V shed 5 bases, J shed 0 bases, and the junction held 4 bases outside the gene matches. The CDR3 runs to 15 residues. In nucleotides, the CDR3 is TGTGCCAGCAGCATGACTAGCGAGAGCACAGATACGCAGTATTTT. Its protein is CASSMTSESTDTQYF.